The clone carrying this T cell receptor (beta chain) appeared once. Antigen: not known. The sample comes from a study of cytomegalovirus exposure and HLA in healthy donors. Germline-derived CDR1 and CDR2 are SGHNT and YYREEE (reference sequence). V lost 3 bases, J lost 5 bases, and 9 bases stayed unmatched. The CDR3 is 15 amino acids. The PCR was carried out with 60 Vbeta primers and 13 Jbeta primers. Produced via immunoSEQ multiplex PCR; TCRdb's table is partial and in-frame only. The table records under 150,000 clones, less than 80% of them present only once. Findings of the study overall: A later analysis reportedly found fewer N-insertions in an Asian-associated ancestry cluster than the approximately 670-donor mean. The authors enumerated over 150 TCR beta chains as linked to cytomegalovirus.

The V gene is TRBV5-4, the J gene TRBJ2-3; 7 bases align to TRBD1. The sample taken for sequencing was PBMCs. This clonotype was obtained from a woman aged 45-65 years in good health and CMV-seropositive. Here the CDR3 DNA reads TGTGCCAGCAGCTCGCGGCTACGACAGGGAGATACGCAGTATTTT. Protein: CASSSRLRQGDTQYF.